The 3 T cell receptor beta chains in this list originate from one sample, sequenced in a study of shared T cell receptors in the human thymus. Sequencing was performed with immunoSEQ multiplex PCR; in TCRdb, only in-frame clones are kept and a portion is missing. The table records about 660,000 clones, 80% to 90% of them present only once. The same data also contributed to another study, on human thymus T cells.

Specimen: thymocytes. These receptors all come from a boy younger than two with a congenital heart defect.

CDR3 in amino acids: CASSQDSGLSPSEQYF. The CDR3 region has the DNA TGCGCCAGCAGCCAAGATTCAGGGCTCTCCCCGTCGGAGCAGTACTTC. The chain couples TRBV4-1 to TRBJ2-7, with D maybe TRBD1 (5 bases). V dropped 0 bases and J dropped 7 bases, with 19 bases sitting between them. CDR3 length: 16 residues. Germline V lookup: CDR1 MGHRA, CDR2 YSYEKL.

The chain combines TRBV7-3 with TRBJ2-3, with TRBD2 matching 13 bases. V lost 1 base, J lost 4 bases, and 8 bases stayed unmatched. CDR1 and CDR2 (germline): SGHTA, FQGTGA. The CDR3 is made up of 18 amino acids. CDR3 coding DNA: TGTGCCAGCAGCTTAAAGGCTCGACTAGCGGGGGGCCCAGATACGCAGTATTTT. Translated, it gives CASSLKARLAGGPDTQYF.

The chain is built from TRBV28 and TRBJ1-5, with TRBD1 identical over 9 bases. This CDR3 contains 15 residues. V lost 6 bases and J lost 0; bases outside the gene matches: 3. Germline V CDR1 and CDR2: MDHEN, SYDVKM. The CDR3 loop reads CASRDRGNSNQPQHF. CDR3 bases: TGTGCCAGCAGGGACAGGGGAAATAGCAATCAGCCCCAGCATTTT.